The 15 T cell receptor beta chains given below trace back to one sample, sequenced in a study of shared clonotypes between healthy human individuals. This table comes from immunoSEQ multiplex PCR, and its TCRdb copy is limited to in-frame clones, with some not included. The table has about 520,000 clones, 78% seen once. The material sequenced was PBMCs. The receptors derive from a woman aged 40 to 50 in good health. Some clones in this sample may be carry-over from other donors' samples.

This clone has just one count. J is TRBJ2-2 and V is TRBV9, with TRBD1 as a possible D gene (5 bases). The V end lost 0 bases, the J end lost 4 bases, and 22 bases lay between the germline ends. The length of the CDR3 is 19 residues. Germline lookup yields CDR1 SGDLS and CDR2 YYNGEE. The CDR3 loop is CASSVATGASSSRTGELFF. CDR3 DNA sequence: TGTGCCAGCAGCGTAGCCACTGGGGCCTCAAGCAGTCGCACCGGGGAGCTGTTTTTT. The full variable domain, rest sourced from reference TRBV9 and TRBJ2-2, is DSGVTQTPKHLITATGQRVTLRCSPRSGDLSVYWYQQSLDQGLQFLIQYYNGEERAKGNILERFSAQQFPDLHSELNLSSLELGDSALYFCASSVATGASSSRTGELFFGEGSRLTVL.

V and J are TRBV10-1 and TRBJ2-5; 7 nucleotides line up with TRBD2. This CDR3 region has 16 residues. V lost 0 bases to trimming and J lost 1 base; unmatched junction nucleotides: 5. CDR1 is WNHNN and CDR2 is SYGVQD in the germline V gene (reference sequence). CDR3 nucleotide sequence: TGCGCCAGCAGTGAGTCTGGCGGGAGTACCCAAGAGACCCAGTACTTC. As protein: CASSESGGSTQETQYF.

The V gene is TRBV19, the J gene TRBJ2-2; 7 bases match TRBD2. Germline values: CDR1 LNHDA, CDR2 SQIVND (reference sequence). V lost 7 bases to trimming and J lost 5 bases; unmatched junction nucleotides: 4. This CDR3 is 13 amino acids long. The CDR3 DNA follows: TGTGCCAGTAATAAGCGGGGAACCGGGGAGCTGTTTTTT. Protein: CASNKRGTGELFF. The full variable domain, its missing parts supplied by reference TRBV19 and TRBJ2-2, is DGGITQSPKYLFRKEGQNVTLSCEQNLNHDAMYWYRQDPGQGLRLIYYSQIVNDFQKGDIAEGYSVSREKKESFPLTVTSAQKNPTAFYLCASNKRGTGELFFGEGSRLTVL.

J is TRBJ2-1 and V is TRBV4-1; TRBD2 matches 15 bases. CDR3 size: 19 residues. Germline CDR1 is MGHRA and CDR2 is YSYEKL. Trimming took 4 bases from V and 4 from J; bases not matched to a gene: 11. CDR3 amino acids: CASSLGLAGGVRGYNEQFF. The CDR3 DNA sequence: TGCGCCAGCAGCCTAGGACTAGCGGGAGGGGTTCGAGGATACAATGAGCAGTTCTTC.

On this clone: A read error is possible here, since a much larger clone lies one base away. The same CDR3 is also encoded by other DNA sequences in this sample. The V and J genes are TRBV30 and TRBJ2-5, with D possibly matching TRBD2 (6 bases). CDR1 is GTSNPN, CDR2 SVGIG, per germline (reference sequence). V dropped 3 bases and J dropped 7 bases, with 18 bases sitting between them. The CDR3 loop spans 14 amino acids. The CDR3 spells CAWRDWRARGTQYF. As DNA, the CDR3 is TGTGCCTGGAGGGACTGGAGGGCTCGAGGGACCCAGTACTTC.

The CDR3 loop reads CASSLGGGGTYNEQFF. In nucleotides, the CDR3 is TGTGCCAGCAGCTTAGGAGGTGGCGGGACCTACAATGAGCAGTTCTTC. The chain employs TRBV11-3 and TRBJ2-1; perhaps TRBD2 as D (6 bases). Trimming left V 1 base short and J 2 bases short, with 12 bases between. The CDR3 totals 16 residues. Germline loops: CDR1 SGHNT, CDR2 YENEEA.

The V gene is TRBV18, the J gene TRBJ2-5; weak D call: TRBD2 (6 bases). Germline V gene data show CDR1 as KGHSH and CDR2 as LQKENI. Trimming stripped 6 bases from V and 4 bases from J, with 12 bases between. This CDR3 has 13 amino acids. The CDR3: CASSGGRRETQYF. The DNA for the CDR3 is TGTGCCAGCTCGGGGGGTCGGCGAGAGACCCAGTACTTC.

The chain carries TRBV5-1 and TRBJ1-4; the D gene is possibly TRBD1 (5 bases). The CDR3 runs 15 residues. Germline V gives CDR1 SGHRS, CDR2 YFSETQ. The V and J ends lost 1 base and 6 bases respectively, with 13 bases between them. CDR3 region: CASSLMRGTDEKLFF. CDR3 DNA sequence: TGCGCCAGCAGCTTGATGAGGGGCACGGATGAAAAACTGTTTTTT.

The rearrangement uses TRBV7-2 and TRBJ2-1; 9 nucleotides line up with TRBD2. With 5 bases clipped from V and 5 bases from J, the junction kept 4 bases outside the gene matches. The CDR3 is 14 amino acids. Germline V gene sequence: CDR1 SGHTA, CDR2 FQGNSA. The CDR3 loop reads CASSLTSGNNEQFF. In DNA form, the CDR3 reads TGTGCCAGCAGCCTGACTAGCGGAAACAATGAGCAGTTCTTC.

The chain combines TRBV9 with TRBJ2-1; 7 bases are a match to TRBD2. Germline CDR1 and CDR2: SGDLS and YYNGEE. This CDR3 region has 15 residues. V was pared by 4 bases and J by 9 bases, with 13 bases of the junction left unmatched. The CDR3 loop is CASSIGGLLGSEQFF. The CDR3 DNA sequence: TGTGCCAGCAGCATCGGGGGACTACTCGGGAGTGAGCAGTTCTTC.

The CDR3, as DNA: TGCGCCAGCAGCTTGGAACGAGGGATTAATGAAAAACTGTTTTTT. This translates into CASSLERGINEKLFF. This sequence joins TRBV5-1 and TRBJ1-4; D is undetermined. V was clipped by 0 bases and J by 4 bases, with 10 bases between them. Germline CDR1 reads SGHRS; CDR2 reads YFSETQ. The CDR3 contains 15 residues.

V usage is TRBV7-8 and J usage is TRBJ2-7; D ambiguous. The CDR3 consists of 19 residues. Germline CDR1 SGHVS, CDR2 FQNEAQ. V was trimmed by 1 base and J by 3 bases, leaving 25 bases between them. CDR3 protein: CASSLETASLGGFFYEQYF. The CDR3 DNA follows: TGTGCCAGCAGCTTAGAGACTGCGTCCCTAGGTGGGTTTTTCTACGAGCAGTACTTC.

This clone appeared a single time. The V and J genes are TRBV19 and TRBJ2-2; D call uncertain. Germline V gene sequence: CDR1 LNHDA, CDR2 SQIVND (reference sequence). The CDR3 runs 12 residues. The germline V and J ends were trimmed by 1 base and 8 bases, with 5 bases remaining between them. CDR3 sequence: CASSIAFGELFF. DNA of the CDR3: TGTGCCAGTAGTATAGCGTTTGGGGAGCTGTTTTTT. Full variable domain (outside the CDR3, taken from reference TRBV19 and TRBJ2-2): DGGITQSPKYLFRKEGQNVTLSCEQNLNHDAMYWYRQDPGQGLRLIYYSQIVNDFQKGDIAEGYSVSREKKESFPLTVTSAQKNPTAFYLCASSIAFGELFFGEGSRLTVL.

This clone was observed a single time. J is TRBJ1-5 and V is TRBV4-3, with D unclear. Trimming left V 2 bases short and J 0 bases short, with 8 bases between. The CDR3 runs to 15 residues. Germline values: CDR1 LGHNA, CDR2 YSLEER. The CDR3: CASSQRLYSNQPQHF. CDR3 DNA sequence: TGCGCCAGCAGCCAACGGTTGTATAGCAATCAGCCCCAGCATTTT.

This clone has only a few counts. This chain uses TRBV6-6 with TRBJ1-2, with 7 positions matching TRBD1. Germline CDR1 reads MNHNY; CDR2 reads SVGAGI (reference sequence). After removal of 7 bases from V and 1 base from J, the junction contained 9 bases not matched to a gene. This CDR3 contains 15 residues. This CDR3 reads CASTQTGALNYGYTF. CDR3 DNA: TGTGCCAGCACCCAAACAGGGGCGCTTAACTATGGCTACACCTTC.